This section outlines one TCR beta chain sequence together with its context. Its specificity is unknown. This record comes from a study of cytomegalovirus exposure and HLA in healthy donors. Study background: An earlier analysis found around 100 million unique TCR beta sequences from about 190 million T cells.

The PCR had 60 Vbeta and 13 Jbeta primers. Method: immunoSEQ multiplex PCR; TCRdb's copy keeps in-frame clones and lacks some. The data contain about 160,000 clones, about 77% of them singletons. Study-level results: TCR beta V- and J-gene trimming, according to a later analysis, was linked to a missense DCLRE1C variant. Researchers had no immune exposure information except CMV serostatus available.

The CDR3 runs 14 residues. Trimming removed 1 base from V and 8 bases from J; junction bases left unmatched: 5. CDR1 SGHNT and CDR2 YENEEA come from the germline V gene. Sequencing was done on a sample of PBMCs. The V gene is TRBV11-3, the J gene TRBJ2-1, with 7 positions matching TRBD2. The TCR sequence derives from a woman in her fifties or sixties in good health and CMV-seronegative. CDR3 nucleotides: TGTGCCAGCAGCTTAGGACTAGCTGGCGATGAGCAGTTCTTC. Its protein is CASSLGLAGDEQFF.